These T cell receptor beta chains were read from a single sample in a study of neoadjuvant anti-PD-1 for oral cavity cancer. Method: immunoSEQ multiplex PCR; TCRdb's copy keeps in-frame clones and lacks some. This sample carries about 6,700 clones, 72% of them seen once, and the ten largest clones take around 3%. Source: PBMCs, taken before nivolumab (anti-PD-1) treatment. Every receptor here comes from a person between 35 and 79 years old with oral cavity squamous cell carcinoma. Each CDR3 is given with its conserved first and last residue. A D gene is named only where the DNA matches it firmly. The listing skips clone size in some rows; elsewhere it reads once, few, many or a size class.

clone_size | j_call | d_call | v_call | cdr3_nt | cdr3_aa
NA | TRBJ2-3 | NA | TRBV9 | TGTGCCAGCAGCGTAGCTCGCACAGGAGATACGCAGTATTTT | CASSVARTGDTQYF
NA | TRBJ1-4 | NA | TRBV10-3 | TGTGCCATCAGTGAGTCGATTGAGGGTGAAAAACTGTTTTTT | CAISESIEGEKLFF
NA | TRBJ1-1 | NA | TRBV9 | TGTGCCAGCAGCGTATCTGTCGACACTGAAGCTTTCTTT | CASSVSVDTEAFF
NA | TRBJ2-3 | TRBD2 | TRBV2 | TGTGCCAGCAGTGAACTTCTGCGCGGGGGGGCCCGGGATACGCAGTATTTT | CASSELLRGGARDTQYF
NA | TRBJ1-1 | NA | TRBV9 | TGTGCCAGCAGCCTTCTAAGTGGCAGGGACACTGAAGCTTTCTTT | CASSLLSGRDTEAFF
NA | TRBJ1-5 | NA | TRBV5-8 | TGTGCCAGCAGCTTGTCAACGGGGTATAGCAATCAGCCCCAGCATTTT | CASSLSTGYSNQPQHF
NA | TRBJ2-3 | NA | TRBV6-1 | TGTGCCAGCAGCGCTACTAGACCCGATACGCAGTATTTT | CASSATRPDTQYF
NA | TRBJ1-6 | NA | TRBV7-2 | TGTGCCAGCAGCTGGGACCGGGCGTCACCACCCCTCCACTTT | CASSWDRASPPLHF
NA | TRBJ2-1 | NA | TRBV6-1 | TGTGCCAGCAGTGAAGTTGTCAGCTACAATGAGCAGTTCTTC | CASSEVVSYNEQFF
NA | TRBJ2-4 | TRBD1 | TRBV7-2 | TGTGCCAGCAGCCCTAGACAGGGGCGAGGAAACATTCAGTACTTC | CASSPRQGRGNIQYF
NA | TRBJ1-1 | TRBD1 | TRBV2 | TGTGCCAGCCATATAGACAGGGTCAACACTGAAGCTTTCTTT | CASHIDRVNTEAFF
few | TRBJ1-1 | NA | TRBV6-1 | TGTGCCAGCAGTGAAGCGCTTGGACAACCTTACACTGAAGCTTTCTTT | CASSEALGQPYTEAFF
NA | TRBJ1-4 | NA | TRBV27 | TGTGCCAGCAAGGGCGGCGGGCGAGAAAAACTGTTTTTT | CASKGGGREKLFF
NA | TRBJ1-1 | NA | TRBV29-1 | TGCAGCGTTGATCGGGGGACTGAAGCTTTCTTT | CSVDRGTEAFF
NA | TRBJ1-5 | NA | TRBV4-3 | TGCGCCAGCAGCCAAGACTTAGGGAATCAGCCCCAGCATTTT | CASSQDLGNQPQHF
NA | TRBJ1-4 | NA | TRBV25-1 | TGTGCCAGCAGATGGGGAAATAATGAAAAACTGTTTTTT | CASRWGNNEKLFF
NA | TRBJ2-7 | TRBD1 | TRBV11-2 | TGTGCCAGCAGCTTAGCCCCGAATACAGGGGACGAGCAGTACTTC | CASSLAPNTGDEQYF